This entry lists 9 T cell receptor beta chains sequenced from one sample in a study of OX40 agonist ivuxolimab in advanced cancers. Data came from immunoSEQ multiplex PCR; TCRdb stores just in-frame clones and leaves some out. The data show more than 25,000 clones, 80% to 95% seen once. Sequencing was performed on CD4+ or CD8+ T cells sorted from blood, taken in a trial of the OX40 agonist ivuxolimab. These receptors originate from an adult with an advanced solid tumor such as melanoma, head and neck, liver or kidney cancer.

CDR3 region: CASSLYADPQETQYF. CDR3 bases: TGTGCCAGCAGCTTATATGCGGACCCACAAGAGACCCAGTACTTC. The chain joins TRBV11-2 to TRBJ2-5; D remains ambiguous. This CDR3 region has 15 residues. V was cut by 2 bases and J by 2 bases, with 12 bases left in between. Per the germline V gene, CDR1 is SGHAT and CDR2 is FQNNGV.

This chain uses TRBV5-4 with TRBJ1-2; 8 positions agree with TRBD1. CDR3 length: 17 amino acids. Trimming at V came to 4 bases and at J to 3 bases, leaving 14 bases not matched to a gene. The germline V gene has CDR1 SGHNT and CDR2 YYREEE (reference sequence). DNA of the CDR3: TGTGCCAGCAGCATAATCGCGGGGGCAGGGGGCGACTATGGCTACACCTTC. Amino acid sequence: CASSIIAGAGGDYGYTF.

This clone was counted a single time. This chain connects TRBV6-5 to TRBJ2-7, with D perhaps TRBD1 (5 bases). This CDR3 spans 13 amino acids. The ends were cut back, 3 bases at V and 3 bases at J, with 9 bases in the middle. Germline loops: CDR1 MNHEY, CDR2 SVGAGI. The CDR3 sequence: CASSYQGFYEQYF. The CDR3 nucleotides read TGTGCCAGCAGTTATCAGGGTTTCTACGAGCAGTACTTC.

As DNA, the CDR3 is TGTGCCAGCAGCTTCTCAGATACGCAGTATTTT. Translating gives CASSFSDTQYF. The J gene is TRBJ2-3, the V gene TRBV11-2; D call uncertain. The germline CDR1 and CDR2 sequences are SGHAT and FQNNGV. There are 11 residues in the CDR3. The germline V and J ends were trimmed by 3 bases and 4 bases, with 2 bases remaining between them.

This chain joins TRBV7-2 and TRBJ1-2; D gene uncertain. The CDR3 spans 13 residues. With 1 base removed from V and 7 bases from J, the gap between germline ends came to 10 bases. Germline CDR1 is SGHTA and CDR2 is FQGNSA. In DNA, the CDR3 is TGTGCCAGCAGCTTAGATCTGGGAGGTGGCTACACCTTC. Translated: CASSLDLGGGYTF.

The chain recombines TRBV6-1 with TRBJ2-2, with 7 bases identical to TRBD2. Per the germline V gene, CDR1 is MNHNS and CDR2 is SASEGT. J was trimmed by 5 bases and V by 0 bases; bases with no gene match: 9. This CDR3 is built from 17 residues. CDR3 DNA: TGTGCCAGCAGTGAAGCAGGATGGCTAGCGGTTACCGGGGAGCTGTTTTTT. It specifies CASSEAGWLAVTGELFF.

The chain joins TRBV4-2 to TRBJ2-1, with D possibly TRBD2 on 6 matching bases. V shed 0 bases and J shed 6 bases, with 18 bases lying between them. This CDR3 is built from 17 residues. Looked up from germline, CDR1 is LGHNA and CDR2 is YNFKEQ. The DNA of the CDR3 is TGTGCCAGCAGCCAAGAACCCGGGGGTGTGGTATTCAATGAGCAGTTCTTC. As protein: CASSQEPGGVVFNEQFF.

The chain carries TRBV4-3 and TRBJ2-4, with D tentatively TRBD1 or TRBD2 (5 bases each). Trimming removed 0 bases from V and 1 base from J, with 7 bases in between. This CDR3 region has 15 residues. The germline gives CDR1 LGHNA, CDR2 YSLEER. CDR3 amino acids: CASSQDWGAKNIQYF. DNA for the CDR3: TGCGCCAGCAGCCAAGATTGGGGGGCCAAAAACATTCAGTACTTC.

The V and J genes are TRBV6-4 and TRBJ2-1; the D gene is possibly TRBD1 (6 bases). V shed 5 bases and J shed 4 bases, with 15 bases lying between them. The CDR3 runs to 15 residues. CDR1 is MRHNA and CDR2 is SNTAGT in the germline V gene. The CDR3 DNA follows: TGTGCCAGCAGTCTCAGGGGTGAAAGGTACAATGAGCAGTTCTTC. It codes for CASSLRGERYNEQFF.